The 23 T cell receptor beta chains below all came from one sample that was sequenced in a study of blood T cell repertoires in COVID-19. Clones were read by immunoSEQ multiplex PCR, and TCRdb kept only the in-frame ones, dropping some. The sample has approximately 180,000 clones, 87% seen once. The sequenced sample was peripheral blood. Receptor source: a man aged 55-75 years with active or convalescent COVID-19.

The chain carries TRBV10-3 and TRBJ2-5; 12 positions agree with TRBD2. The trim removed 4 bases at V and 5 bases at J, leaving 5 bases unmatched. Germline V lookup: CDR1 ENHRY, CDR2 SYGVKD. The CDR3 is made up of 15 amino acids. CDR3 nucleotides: TGTGCCATCAGTGGACTAGCGGGGGACGCGGAGACCCAGTACTTC. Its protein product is CAISGLAGDAETQYF.

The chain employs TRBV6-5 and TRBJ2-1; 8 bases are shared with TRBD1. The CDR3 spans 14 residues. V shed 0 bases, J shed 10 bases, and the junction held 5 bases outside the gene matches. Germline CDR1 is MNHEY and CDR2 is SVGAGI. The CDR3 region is CASSYSQGAWEQFF. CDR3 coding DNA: TGTGCCAGCAGTTACTCCCAGGGGGCGTGGGAGCAGTTCTTC.

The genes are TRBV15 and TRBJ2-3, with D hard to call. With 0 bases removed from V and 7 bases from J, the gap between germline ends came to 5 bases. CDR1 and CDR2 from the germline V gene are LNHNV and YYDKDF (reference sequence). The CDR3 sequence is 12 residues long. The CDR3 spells CATSRERYTQYF. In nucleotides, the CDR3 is TGTGCCACCAGCAGAGAGCGGTATACGCAGTATTTT.

CDR3 in amino acids: CASSYLRDTQYF. In DNA, the CDR3 is TGTGCCAGCAGTTACCTAAGAGATACGCAGTATTTT. V is TRBV6-6 and J is TRBJ2-3; D call uncertain. The germline CDR1 and CDR2 sequences are MNHNY and SVGAGI (reference sequence). CDR3 length equals 12 residues. The V end lost 2 bases, the J end lost 5 bases, and 5 bases lay between the germline ends.

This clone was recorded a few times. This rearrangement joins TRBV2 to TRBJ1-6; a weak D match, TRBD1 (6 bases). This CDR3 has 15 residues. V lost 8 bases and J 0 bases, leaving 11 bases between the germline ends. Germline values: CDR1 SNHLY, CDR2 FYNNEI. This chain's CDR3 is CASRQASSYNSPLHF. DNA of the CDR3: TGTGCCAGCCGACAGGCTAGCTCCTATAATTCACCCCTCCACTTT.

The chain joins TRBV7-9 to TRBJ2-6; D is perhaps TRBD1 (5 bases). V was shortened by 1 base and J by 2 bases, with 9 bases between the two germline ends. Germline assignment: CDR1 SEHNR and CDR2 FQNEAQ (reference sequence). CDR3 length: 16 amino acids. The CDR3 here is CASSLEGFAGANVLTF. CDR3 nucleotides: TGTGCCAGCAGCTTAGAGGGGTTTGCTGGGGCCAACGTCCTGACTTTC.

The CDR3 region has the DNA TGTGCCTGGAGGCAGGGGGCAGATTCACCCCTCCACTTT. Protein sequence: CAWRQGADSPLHF. The chain has TRBV30 and TRBJ1-6; 8 nucleotides agree with TRBD1. V gave up 3 bases and J gave up 8 bases; unmatched junction bases: 3. This CDR3 spans 13 amino acids. Germline V lookup: CDR1 GTSNPN, CDR2 SVGIG (reference sequence).

The CDR3 nucleotides read TGTGCCAGCAGCCAAGTACAGGGCTCAGAAGCTTTCTTT. Translating it yields CASSQVQGSEAFF. The chain employs TRBV4-2 and TRBJ1-1, with D possibly TRBD1 on 6 matching bases. The germline gives CDR1 LGHNA, CDR2 YNFKEQ. The CDR3 has 13 residues. Trimming cost V 1 base and J 8 bases, with 11 bases left between them.

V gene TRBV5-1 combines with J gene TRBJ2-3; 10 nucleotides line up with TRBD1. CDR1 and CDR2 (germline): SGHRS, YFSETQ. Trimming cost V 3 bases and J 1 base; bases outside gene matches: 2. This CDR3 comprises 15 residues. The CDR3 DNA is TGCGCCAGCAGCTCTGGGACAGGGGGCACAGATACGCAGTATTTT. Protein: CASSSGTGGTDTQYF.

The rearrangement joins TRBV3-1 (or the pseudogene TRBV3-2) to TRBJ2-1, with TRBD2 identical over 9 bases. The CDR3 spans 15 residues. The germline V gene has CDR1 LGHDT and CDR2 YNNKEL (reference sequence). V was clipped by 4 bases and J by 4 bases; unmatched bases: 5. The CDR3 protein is CASSPGLAGYNEQFF. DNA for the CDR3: TGTGCCAGCAGCCCCGGGCTAGCGGGGTACAATGAGCAGTTCTTC.

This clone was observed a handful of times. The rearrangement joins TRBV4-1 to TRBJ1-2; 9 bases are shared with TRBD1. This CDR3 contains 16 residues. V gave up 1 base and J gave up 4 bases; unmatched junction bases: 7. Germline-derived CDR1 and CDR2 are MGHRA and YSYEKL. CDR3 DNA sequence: TGCGCCAGCAGCCAAGGGGACAGGGAGAATAGCTATGGCTACACCTTC. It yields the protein CASSQGDRENSYGYTF.

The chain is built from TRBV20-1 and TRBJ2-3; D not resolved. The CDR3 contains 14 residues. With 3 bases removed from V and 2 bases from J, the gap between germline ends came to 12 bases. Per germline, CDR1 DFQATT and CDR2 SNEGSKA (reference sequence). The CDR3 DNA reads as TGCAGTGCTAGTATCGCAGAAATCACAGATACGCAGTATTTT. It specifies CSASIAEITDTQYF.

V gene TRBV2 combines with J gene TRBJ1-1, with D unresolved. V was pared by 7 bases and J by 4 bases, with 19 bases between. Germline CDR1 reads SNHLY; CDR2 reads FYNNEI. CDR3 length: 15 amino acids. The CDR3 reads CASKVINSGGTEAFF. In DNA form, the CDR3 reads TGTGCCAGCAAAGTAATTAATTCAGGAGGCACTGAAGCTTTCTTT.

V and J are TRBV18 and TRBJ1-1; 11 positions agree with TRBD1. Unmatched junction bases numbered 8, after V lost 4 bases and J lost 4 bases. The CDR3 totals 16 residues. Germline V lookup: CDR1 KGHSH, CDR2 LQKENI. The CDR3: CASSLGTGGFGTEAFF. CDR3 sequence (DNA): TGTGCCAGCTCACTCGGGACAGGGGGATTTGGCACTGAAGCTTTCTTT. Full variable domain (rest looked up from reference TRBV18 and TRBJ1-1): NAGVMQNPRHLVRRRGQEARLRCSPMKGHSHVYWYRQLPEEGLKFMVYLQKENIIDESGMPKERFSAEFPKEGPSILRIQQVVRGDSAAYFCASSLGTGGFGTEAFFGQGTRLTVV.

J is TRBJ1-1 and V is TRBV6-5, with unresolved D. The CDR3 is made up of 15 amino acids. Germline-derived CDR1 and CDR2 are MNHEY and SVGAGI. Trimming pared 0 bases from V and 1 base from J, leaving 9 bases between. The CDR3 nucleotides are TGTGCCAGCAGTTACTCGAGCTCTGGGAACACTGAAGCTTTCTTT. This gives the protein CASSYSSSGNTEAFF.

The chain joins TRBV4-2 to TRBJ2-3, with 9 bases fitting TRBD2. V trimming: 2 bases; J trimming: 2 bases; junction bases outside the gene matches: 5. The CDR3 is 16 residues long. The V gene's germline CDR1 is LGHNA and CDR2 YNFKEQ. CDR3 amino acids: CASSQLSGGTTDTQYF. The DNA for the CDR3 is TGTGCCAGCAGCCAATTGAGCGGGGGGACCACAGATACGCAGTATTTT.

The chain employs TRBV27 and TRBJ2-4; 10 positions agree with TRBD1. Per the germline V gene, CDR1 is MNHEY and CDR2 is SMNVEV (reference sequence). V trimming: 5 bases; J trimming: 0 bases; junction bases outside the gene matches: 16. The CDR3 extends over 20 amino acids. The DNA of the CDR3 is TGTGCCAGCAGTCCCGCCCGGTGGACAGGGGGATACTTAGCCAAAAACATTCAGTACTTC. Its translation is CASSPARWTGGYLAKNIQYF.

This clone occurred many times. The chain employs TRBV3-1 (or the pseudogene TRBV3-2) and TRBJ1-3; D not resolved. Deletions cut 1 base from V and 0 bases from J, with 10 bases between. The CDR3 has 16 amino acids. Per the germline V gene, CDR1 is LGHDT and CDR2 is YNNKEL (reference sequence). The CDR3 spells CASSQVIGYSGNTIYF. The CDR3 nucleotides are TGTGCCAGCAGCCAAGTTATCGGTTACTCTGGAAACACCATATATTTT.

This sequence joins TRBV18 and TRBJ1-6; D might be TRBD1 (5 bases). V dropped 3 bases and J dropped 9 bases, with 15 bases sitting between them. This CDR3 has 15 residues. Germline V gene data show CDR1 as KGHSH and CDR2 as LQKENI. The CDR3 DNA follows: TGTGCCAGCTCACCGCCCGCAGGGCATGGTTCACCCCTCCACTTT. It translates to CASSPPAGHGSPLHF.

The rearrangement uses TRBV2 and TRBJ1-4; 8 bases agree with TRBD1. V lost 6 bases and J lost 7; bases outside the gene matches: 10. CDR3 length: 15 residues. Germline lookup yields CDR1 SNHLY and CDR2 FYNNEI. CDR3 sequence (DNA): TGTGCCAGCAGCCCCCAGGGGGCCCGGGGTGAAAAACTGTTTTTT. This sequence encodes CASSPQGARGEKLFF.

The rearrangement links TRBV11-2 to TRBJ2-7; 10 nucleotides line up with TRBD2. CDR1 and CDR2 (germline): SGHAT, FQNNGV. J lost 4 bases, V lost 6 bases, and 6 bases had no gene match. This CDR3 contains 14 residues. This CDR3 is CASRPGLASYEQYF. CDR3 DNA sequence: TGTGCCAGCAGACCGGGACTAGCGTCTTACGAGCAGTACTTC.

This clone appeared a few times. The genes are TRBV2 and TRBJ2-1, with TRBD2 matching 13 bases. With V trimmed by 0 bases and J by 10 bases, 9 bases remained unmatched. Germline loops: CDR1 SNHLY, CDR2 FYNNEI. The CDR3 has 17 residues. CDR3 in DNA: TGTGCCAGCAGTGAAGCGCTGACTAGCGGGGGGCTGGGAGAGCAGTTCTTC. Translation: CASSEALTSGGLGEQFF.

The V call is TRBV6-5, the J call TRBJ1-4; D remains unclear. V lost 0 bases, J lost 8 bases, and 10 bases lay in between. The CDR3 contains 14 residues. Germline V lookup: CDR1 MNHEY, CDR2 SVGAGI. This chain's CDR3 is CASSYSGGYEKLFF. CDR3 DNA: TGTGCCAGCAGTTACTCCGGAGGTTACGAAAAACTGTTTTTT.